This T cell receptor beta chain was identified in a study of CD8+ T cells in alopecia areata (dated by TCRdb to 2017 to 2018). Concerning the study at large: The study used high-throughput TCRbeta sequencing to examine T cell clonal expansion in alopecia areata, in both the C3H/HeJ mouse model and human patients. In humans, TCRbeta sequencing was performed on scalp tissue and on sorted CD4+ and CD8+ peripheral blood T cells from healthy controls and from patients with patchy or totalis/universalis alopecia areata. Scalp clonality was compared among normal scalp (n=4), patchy alopecia areata scalp (n=8), and alopecia totalis/universalis scalp (n=8). RNA came from the PAXgene miRNA kit for fixed scalp, the miRNeasy kit for PBMCs, and the RNeasy kit for mouse skin. TCRbeta CDR3 regions were amplified by immunoSEQ multiplex PCR using 35 Vbeta forward and 13 Jbeta reverse primers. What the study reported, not specific to this receptor: Shared TCR sequences between patients were less evident than in mice, which may be partly attributable to HLA diversity in the patient population. Compared with normal scalp, lesional scalp, particularly in alopecia totalis/universalis, had higher clonality and more expanded CD8+ clones, which suggests antigenic drive. Resident alphabeta T cells in normal human skin are also sequenced, complicating scalp TCR repertoire analysis, unlike mouse skin dominated by gammadelta T cells.

PBMCs were isolated by density centrifugation and stained for CD3, CD4 and CD8, and CD4+ and CD8+ T cells were sorted on a FACSAria. Unaffected controls provided scalp biopsies and blood samples. The germline V gene encodes CDR1 GTSNPN and CDR2 SVGIG (reference sequence). Germline trimming amounts to 3 bases on V and 7 bases on J, with 7 as the count of junction bases outside the gene matches. From its cysteine to its phenylalanine, the CDR3 spans 13 amino acids. The kept DNA is CDR3 alone, 39 bases in frame from the first base. Receptor libraries were prepared by the immunoSEQ multiplex PCR assay. To provide template for TCR sequencing, every sample had RNA extracted and reverse transcribed into cDNA. First-strand cDNA was synthesized with SuperScript III using a 2:1 mix of oligo-dT and random hexamers. Amplification bias was assessed with a synthetic immune receptor repertoire, and residual bias was removed computationally. As for how the authors treated the data: Raw reads were preprocessed for error removal, and CDR3 was defined according to IMGT conventions as running from the conserved cysteine to phenylalanine. Clonality was calculated as 1 minus Shannon entropy normalized by log2 of the number of productive unique TCRs. Whether scalp clones were CD4 or CD8 was inferred by matching scalp TCRbeta sequences against CD4 and CD8 repertoires sorted from blood. TCRdb's version of the immuneACCESS table is confined to in-frame rearrangements and falls short of the full clone set. An unresolved V gene accounts for under half of the shortfall where checked; the remainder is of unknown origin. D and trimming come from the DNA, and the V and J calls and clone size come from that table. This sample comprises under 250,000 clones, roughly 56% of them detected only once. About 5.3% of the sample is held by the ten biggest clonotypes.

Regarding this clone: No antigen is known for it. There are no base qualities to consult, and no much larger clone falls within one base.

Recombination joined TRBV30 with TRBJ1-2, and 8 bases in between align with TRBD1. Input material: CD8+ T cells sorted from blood. This receptor was obtained from a human donor in good health. The nucleotide sequence reads as follows: TGTGCCTGGAGGCTACAGGGGGAGAGTGGCTACACCTTC. It codes for CAWRLQGESGYTF. Joined to the reference TRBV30 and TRBJ1-2 proteins, this CDR3 gives the full variable domain: SQTIHQWPATLVQPVGSPLSLECTVEGTSNPNLYWYRQAAGRGLQLLFYSVGIGQISSEVPQNLSASRPQDRQFILSSKKLLLSDSGFYLCAWRLQGESGYTFGSGTRLTVV.